This TCR beta chain derives from a study of T cell changes during pregnancy in multiple sclerosis (dated by TCRdb to the late 2010s). Study-wide context: The study looked at changes in the T cell repertoire across pregnancy in women with multiple sclerosis.

Preparation of the library involved the immunoSEQ multiplex PCR assay. Drawn from immuneACCESS, this table holds only the in-frame rearrangements with V and J called that TCRdb kept. Clones are partly lost; checked studies trace under half to an unresolved V gene and leave the rest unexplained. The sample yields some 40,000 clones; about 90% were counted once. Approximately 5% of the sample is taken by the ten largest. Trimming at the junction amounts to 4 bases on V and 1 base on J, and the germline ends lie 12 bases apart. CDR1 and CDR2, looked up from the germline V gene, are SGHDT and YYEEEE. Measured from the cysteine to the phenylalanine, the CDR3 is 15 residues long. Here the CDR3 DNA is all that survives: 45 bases in frame from base 1. With regard to this clone: It lacks a known antigen. No base-level quality is on record; no much larger clone is a single base apart.

The chain is made from TRBV5-6 and TRBJ1-3, with no confidently assigned D gene. Source: peripheral blood, taken in the second trimester of pregnancy. This TCR came from a female donor in good health, enrolled as a control in a pregnancy study. The CDR3 region has the sequence CASSPRLLSGNTIYF. The DNA sequence is as follows: TGTGCCAGCAGCCCCCGACTGCTATCTGGAAACACCATATATTTT.